This T cell receptor beta chain was sequenced during a study of cytomegalovirus exposure and HLA in healthy donors. About the study: T cells numbering around 180 million yielded approximately 100 million unique TCR beta sequences in an earlier analysis. Study-wide points: Evidence from a later analysis indicated that most CMV-associated TCR beta chains looked HLA-restricted. Most subjects had HLA-A and HLA-B alleles reportedly predicted accurately by TCR beta sequences. The study recorded 150 to 200 TCR beta chains that were cytomegalovirus-associated.

Comment on this clone: Its antigen is unidentified.

The CDR3 has 12 amino acids. The germline CDR1 and CDR2 sequences are LNHDA and SQIVND (reference sequence). Trimming stripped 5 bases from V and 7 bases from J, with 11 bases between. Vbeta (60) and Jbeta (13) primers were used in the PCR. TCRdb's table, derived via immunoSEQ multiplex PCR, lists solely in-frame clones and lacks some. The sample features about 130,000 clones, with 1.5% to 2% in its top ten. The sequence derives from a man between 18 and 29 years old in good health and CMV-seronegative. The sequencing sample was made of PBMCs. This chain uses TRBV19 with TRBJ1-1; no clear D gene. The CDR3 DNA follows: TGTGCCAGTAGTCTCTTGGGGAGTGAAGCTTTCTTT. It specifies CASSLLGSEAFF. Variable domain in full (rest from reference TRBV19 and TRBJ1-1): DGGITQSPKYLFRKEGQNVTLSCEQNLNHDAMYWYRQDPGQGLRLIYYSQIVNDFQKGDIAEGYSVSREKKESFPLTVTSAQKNPTAFYLCASSLLGSEAFFGQGTRLTVV.